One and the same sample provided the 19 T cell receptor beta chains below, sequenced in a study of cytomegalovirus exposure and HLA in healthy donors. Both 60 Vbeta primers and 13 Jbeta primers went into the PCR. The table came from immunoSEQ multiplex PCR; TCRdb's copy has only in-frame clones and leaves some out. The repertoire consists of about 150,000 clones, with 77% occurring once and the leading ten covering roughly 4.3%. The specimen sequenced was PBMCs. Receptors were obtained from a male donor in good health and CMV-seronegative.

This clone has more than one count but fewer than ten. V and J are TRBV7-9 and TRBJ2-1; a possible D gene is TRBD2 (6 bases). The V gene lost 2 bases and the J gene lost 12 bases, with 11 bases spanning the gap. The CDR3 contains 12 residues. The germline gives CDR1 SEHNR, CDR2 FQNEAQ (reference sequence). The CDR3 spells CASSLSGVGQFF. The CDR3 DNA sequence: TGTGCCAGCAGCTTATCGGGGGTGGGGCAGTTCTTC. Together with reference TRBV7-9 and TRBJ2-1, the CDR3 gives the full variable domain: DTGVSQNPRHKITKRGQNVTFRCDPISEHNRLYWYRQTLGQGPEFLTYFQNEAQLEKSRLLSDRFSAERPKGSFSTLEIQRTEQGDSAMYLCASSLSGVGQFFGPGTRLTVL.

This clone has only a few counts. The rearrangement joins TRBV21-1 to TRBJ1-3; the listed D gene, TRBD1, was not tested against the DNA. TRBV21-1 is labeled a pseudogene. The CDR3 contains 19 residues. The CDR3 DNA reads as TGTGCCAGCACCCCTCGGGCCTTCCAAAGGGGGTTCTCTGGAAACACCATATATTTT. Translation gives CASTPRAFQRGFSGNTIYF.

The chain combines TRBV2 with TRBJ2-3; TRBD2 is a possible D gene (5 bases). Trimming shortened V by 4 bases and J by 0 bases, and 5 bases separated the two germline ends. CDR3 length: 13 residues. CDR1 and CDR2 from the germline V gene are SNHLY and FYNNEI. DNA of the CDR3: TGTGCCAGCAGTGGGGAGAGCACAGATACGCAGTATTTT. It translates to CASSGESTDTQYF.

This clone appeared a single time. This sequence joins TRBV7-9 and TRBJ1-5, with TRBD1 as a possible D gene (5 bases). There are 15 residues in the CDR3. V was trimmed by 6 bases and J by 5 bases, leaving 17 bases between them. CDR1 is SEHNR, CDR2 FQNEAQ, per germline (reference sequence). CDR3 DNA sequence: TGTGCCAGCAGTCCAAACTGGGGGGGAGATCAGCCCCAGCATTTT. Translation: CASSPNWGGDQPQHF.

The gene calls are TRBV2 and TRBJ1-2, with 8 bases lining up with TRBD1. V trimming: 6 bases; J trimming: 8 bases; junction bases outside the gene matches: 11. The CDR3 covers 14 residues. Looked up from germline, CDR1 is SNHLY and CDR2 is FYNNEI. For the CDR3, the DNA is TGTGCCAGCAGAATAAAGGACAGGGCTGGCGGCTACACCTTC. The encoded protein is CASRIKDRAGGYTF. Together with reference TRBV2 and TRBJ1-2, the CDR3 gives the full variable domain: EPEVTQTPSHQVTQMGQEVILRCVPISNHLYFYWYRQILGQKVEFLVSFYNNEISEKSEIFDDQFSVERPDGSNFTLKIRSTKLEDSAMYFCASRIKDRAGGYTFGSGTRLTVV.

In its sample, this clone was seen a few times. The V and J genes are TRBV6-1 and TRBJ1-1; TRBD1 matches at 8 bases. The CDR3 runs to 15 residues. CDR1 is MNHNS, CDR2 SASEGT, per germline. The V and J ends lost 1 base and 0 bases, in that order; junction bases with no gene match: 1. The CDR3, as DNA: TGTGCCAGCAGTGAAGAGGACAGGGTGAACACTGAAGCTTTCTTT. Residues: CASSEEDRVNTEAFF.

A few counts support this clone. The CDR3 sequence is CASGLVGGDFYGYTF. CDR3 sequence (DNA): TGTGCTAGTGGTTTGGTAGGGGGCGATTTCTATGGCTACACCTTC. The gene calls are TRBV12-5 and TRBJ1-2; 7 positions match TRBD1. Trimming at V came to 0 bases and at J to 4 bases, leaving 5 bases not matched to a gene. Per germline, CDR1 LGHNT and CDR2 FRNRAP. The CDR3 covers 15 residues.

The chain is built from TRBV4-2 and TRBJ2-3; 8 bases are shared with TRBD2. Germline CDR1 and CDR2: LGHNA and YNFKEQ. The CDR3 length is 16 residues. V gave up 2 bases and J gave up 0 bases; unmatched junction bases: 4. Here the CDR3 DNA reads TGTGCCAGCAGCCAAACCCTAGCGGGCAGCACAGATACGCAGTATTTT. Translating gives CASSQTLAGSTDTQYF.

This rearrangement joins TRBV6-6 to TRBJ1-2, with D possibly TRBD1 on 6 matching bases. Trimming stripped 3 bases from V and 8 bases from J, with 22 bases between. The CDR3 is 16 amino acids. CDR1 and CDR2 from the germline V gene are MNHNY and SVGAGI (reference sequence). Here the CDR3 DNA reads TGTGCCAGCAGTTATAGCCCTACAGGGAATATTGGCGGCTACACCTTC. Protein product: CASSYSPTGNIGGYTF.

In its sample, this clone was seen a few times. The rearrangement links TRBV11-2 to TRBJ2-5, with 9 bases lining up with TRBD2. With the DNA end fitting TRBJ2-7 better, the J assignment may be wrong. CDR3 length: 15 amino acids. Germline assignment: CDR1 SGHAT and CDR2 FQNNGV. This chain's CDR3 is CASSLGLAGSYEQYF. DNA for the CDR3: TGTGCCAGCAGCTTAGGCCTAGCGGGATCCTACGAGCAGTACTTC.

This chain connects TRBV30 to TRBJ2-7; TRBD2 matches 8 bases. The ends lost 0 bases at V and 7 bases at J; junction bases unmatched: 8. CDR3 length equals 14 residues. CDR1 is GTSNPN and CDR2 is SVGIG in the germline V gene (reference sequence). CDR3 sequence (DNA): TGTGCCTGGAGTGTACCAGGGACTAGAAGGGAGCAGTACTTC. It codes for CAWSVPGTRREQYF. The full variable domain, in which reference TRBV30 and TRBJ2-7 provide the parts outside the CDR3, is SQTIHQWPATLVQPVGSPLSLECTVEGTSNPNLYWYRQAAGRGLQLLFYSVGIGQISSEVPQNLSASRPQDRQFILSSKKLLLSDSGFYLCAWSVPGTRREQYFGPGTRLTVT.

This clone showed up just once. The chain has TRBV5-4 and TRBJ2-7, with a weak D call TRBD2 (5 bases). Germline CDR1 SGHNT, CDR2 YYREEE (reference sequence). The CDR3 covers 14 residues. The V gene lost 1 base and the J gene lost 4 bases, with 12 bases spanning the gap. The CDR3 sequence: CASSLSAEYYEQYF. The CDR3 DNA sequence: TGTGCCAGCAGCTTGTCAGCGGAATATTACGAGCAGTACTTC.

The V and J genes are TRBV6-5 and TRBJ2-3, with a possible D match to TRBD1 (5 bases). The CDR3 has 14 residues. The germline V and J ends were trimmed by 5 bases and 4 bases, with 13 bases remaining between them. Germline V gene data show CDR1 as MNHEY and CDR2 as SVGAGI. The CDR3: CASSRTPGPDTQYF. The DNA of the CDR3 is TGTGCCAGCAGTAGAACCCCAGGGCCAGATACGCAGTATTTT.

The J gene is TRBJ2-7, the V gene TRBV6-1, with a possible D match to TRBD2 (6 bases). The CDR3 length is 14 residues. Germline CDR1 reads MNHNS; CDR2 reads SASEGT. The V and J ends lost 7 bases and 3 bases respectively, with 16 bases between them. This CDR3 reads CASNQNTGDYEQYF. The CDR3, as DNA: TGTGCCAGCAACCAAAACACGGGAGACTACGAGCAGTACTTC.

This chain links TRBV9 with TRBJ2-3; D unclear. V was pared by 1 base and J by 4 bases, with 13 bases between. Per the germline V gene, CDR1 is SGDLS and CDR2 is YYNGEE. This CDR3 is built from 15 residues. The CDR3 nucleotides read TGTGCCAGCAGCGTAAACGAGAGAATTCCAGATACGCAGTATTTT. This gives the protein CASSVNERIPDTQYF.

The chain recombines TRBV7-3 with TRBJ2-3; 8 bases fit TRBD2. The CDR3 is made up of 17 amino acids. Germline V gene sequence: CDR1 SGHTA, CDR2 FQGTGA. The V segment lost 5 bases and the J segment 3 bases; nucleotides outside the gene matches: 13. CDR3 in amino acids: CASSPGAGRGGTDTQYF. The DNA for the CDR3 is TGTGCCAGCAGCCCCGGGGCGGGCCGGGGGGGTACAGATACGCAGTATTTT.

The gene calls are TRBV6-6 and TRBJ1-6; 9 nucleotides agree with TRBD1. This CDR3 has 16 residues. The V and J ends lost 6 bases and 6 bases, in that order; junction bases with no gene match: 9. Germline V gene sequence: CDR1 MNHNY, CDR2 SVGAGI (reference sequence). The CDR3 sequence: CASSWGQGQINSPLHF. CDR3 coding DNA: TGTGCCAGCAGCTGGGGACAGGGCCAAATTAATTCACCCCTCCACTTT.

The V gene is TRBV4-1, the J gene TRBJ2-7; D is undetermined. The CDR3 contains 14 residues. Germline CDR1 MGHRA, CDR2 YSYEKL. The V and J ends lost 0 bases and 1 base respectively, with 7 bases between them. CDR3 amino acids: CASSQDLSSYEQYF. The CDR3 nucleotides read TGCGCCAGCAGCCAAGACCTTAGTTCCTACGAGCAGTACTTC.

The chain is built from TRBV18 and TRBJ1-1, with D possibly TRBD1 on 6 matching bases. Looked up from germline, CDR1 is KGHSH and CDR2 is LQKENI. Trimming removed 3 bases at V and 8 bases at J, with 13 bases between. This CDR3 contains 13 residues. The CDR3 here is CASSPPGQREAFF. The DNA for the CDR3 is TGTGCCAGCTCACCTCCGGGACAACGGGAAGCTTTCTTT.